One sample yielded the 10 T cell receptor beta chains listed below, sequenced in a study of blood T cell repertoires in COVID-19. This table comes from immunoSEQ multiplex PCR, and its TCRdb copy is limited to in-frame clones, with some not included. This sample yields some 150,000 clones, of which around four fifths are seen a single time; around 6.5% belongs to the top ten. Source material: PBMCs or T cells enriched from blood (not recorded which). The receptors stem from a woman in her 40s who had recovered from COVID-19.

This clone appeared once. V usage is TRBV27 and J usage is TRBJ2-1; a weak D match, TRBD2 (5 bases). Germline CDR1 reads MNHEY; CDR2 reads SMNVEV (reference sequence). V was cut by 5 bases and J by 9 bases, with 14 bases left in between. The CDR3 spans 13 residues. Here the CDR3 DNA reads TGTGCCAGCAGTGCCTCCGGGGTTGGTGAGCAGTTCTTC. Protein product: CASSASGVGEQFF.

This chain links TRBV12-3 or TRBV12-4 with TRBJ2-7, with TRBD2 matching 8 bases. The CDR3 spans 12 residues. V trimming: 6 bases; J trimming: 5 bases; junction bases outside the gene matches: 3. The DNA for the CDR3 is TGTGCCAGCAGCCCCGGGGGGGACGAGCAGTACTTC. Its translation is CASSPGGDEQYF.

V is TRBV15 and J is TRBJ2-1, with 7 bases fitting TRBD2. V lost 2 bases and J lost 7; bases outside the gene matches: 2. The germline V gene encodes CDR1 LNHNV and CDR2 YYDKDF (reference sequence). This CDR3 spans 13 amino acids. CDR3 amino acids: CATSRQGGNEQFF. CDR3 in DNA: TGTGCCACCAGCAGACAGGGAGGGAATGAGCAGTTCTTC. The whole variable domain, remainder taken from reference TRBV15 and TRBJ2-1, is DAMVIQNPRYQVTQFGKPVTLSCSQTLNHNVMYWYQQKSSQAPKLLFHYYDKDFNNEADTPDNFQSRRPNTSFCFLDIRSPGLGDTAMYLCATSRQGGNEQFFGPGTRLTVL.

The rearrangement links TRBV2 to TRBJ2-5; 11 bases agree with TRBD1. The V and J ends lost 5 bases and 5 bases, in that order; junction bases with no gene match: 7. The CDR3 contains 15 residues. Germline V gene sequence: CDR1 SNHLY, CDR2 FYNNEI. CDR3 sequence: CASSPRTGGGETQYF. As DNA, the CDR3 is TGTGCCAGCAGTCCACGGACAGGGGGCGGTGAGACCCAGTACTTC.

V usage is TRBV3-1 (or the pseudogene TRBV3-2) and J usage is TRBJ1-2; D might be TRBD1 (6 bases). The germline CDR1 and CDR2 sequences are LGHDT and YNNKEL (reference sequence). The V gene lost 8 bases and the J gene lost 2 bases, with 15 bases spanning the gap. The CDR3 runs 14 residues. The CDR3 spells CASREAGENYGYTF. CDR3 nucleotide sequence: TGTGCCAGCCGGGAGGCAGGGGAAAACTATGGCTACACCTTC.

CDR3 DNA sequence: TGTGCCAGCAGCTTAGCGGGAGGGCCGGCGGAGCAGTTCTTC. This codes for CASSLAGGPAEQFF. This chain connects TRBV7-9 to TRBJ2-1; 7 bases agree with TRBD2. The germline V gene has CDR1 SEHNR and CDR2 FQNEAQ (reference sequence). This CDR3 region has 14 residues. The V segment lost 0 bases and the J segment 10 bases; nucleotides outside the gene matches: 6.

The rearrangement links TRBV2 to TRBJ1-4; 10 bases map to TRBD1. V lost 4 bases, J lost 6 bases, and 8 bases stayed unmatched. This CDR3 has 16 residues. CDR1 is SNHLY and CDR2 is FYNNEI in the germline V gene. The DNA for the CDR3 is TGTGCCAGCAGTGTCCCTGGGACAGGGGTGGATGAAAAACTGTTTTTT. Protein product: CASSVPGTGVDEKLFF.

The chain carries TRBV7-8 and TRBJ1-5; D is ambiguous. CDR3 length equals 13 residues. Germline-derived CDR1 and CDR2 are SGHVS and FQNEAQ. V lost 4 bases, J lost 0 bases, and 4 bases lay in between. As DNA, the CDR3 is TGTGCCAGCAGCTCTAATAGCAATCAGCCCCAGCATTTT. It encodes CASSSNSNQPQHF. Supplemented by reference TRBV7-8 and TRBJ1-5, the full variable domain reads GAGVSQSPRYKVAKRGQDVALRCDPISGHVSLFWYQQALGQGPEFLTYFQNEAQLDKSGLPSDRFFAERPEGSVSTLKIQRTQQEDSAVYLCASSSNSNQPQHFGDGTRLSIL.

This clone showed up just once. Written as DNA, the CDR3 is TGTGCCAGCAGTGAAAAGACAGGGGGGGAAGAAACTGAAGCTTTCTTT. It translates to CASSEKTGGEETEAFF. The chain uses TRBV2 and TRBJ1-1; 9 bases agree with TRBD1. Germline V gives CDR1 SNHLY, CDR2 FYNNEI. The CDR3 sequence is 16 residues long. After removal of 2 bases from V and 5 bases from J, the junction contained 9 bases not matched to a gene.

This clone is a singleton in its sample. The rearrangement uses TRBV7-9 and TRBJ2-5, with D perhaps TRBD1 (5 bases). This CDR3 has 15 residues. The ends were cut back, 3 bases at V and 1 base at J, with 12 bases in the middle. The V gene's germline CDR1 is SEHNR and CDR2 FQNEAQ (reference sequence). The CDR3 reads CASSFLQATQETQYF. The CDR3 nucleotides are TGTGCCAGCAGCTTTCTACAGGCTACCCAAGAGACCCAGTACTTC.